This record concerns one TCR beta chain sequence. Authors' analysis steps: Nucleated cell number was recorded as an estimate derived from reference gene primer amplification. Generated by immunoSEQ multiplex PCR, the TCRdb table keeps only in-frame clones and is missing some. V, J and clone size reflect that table, while D and trimming were determined from the DNA. The data contain under 200,000 clones, 90% of them singletons. The data originate from a study of blood T cell repertoires in COVID-19. Whole-study context: Both acute and convalescent COVID-19 samples were obtained from the United States, Italy and Spain. T cells, B-cell-depleted T cells, or PBMCs provided the cDNA or gDNA that served as material.

V was trimmed by 0 bases and J by 4 bases, leaving 5 bases between them. Germline loops: CDR1 KGHDR, CDR2 SFDVKD. The length of the CDR3 is 13 residues. Input material: peripheral blood. This chain joins TRBV24-1 and TRBJ2-5; D gene ambiguous. The TCR sequence derives from a man between 45 and 60 years old with acute or convalescent COVID-19. CDR3 nucleotide sequence: TGTGCCACCAGTGATTTGCTCCGAGAGACCCAGTACTTC. As protein: CATSDLLRETQYF.